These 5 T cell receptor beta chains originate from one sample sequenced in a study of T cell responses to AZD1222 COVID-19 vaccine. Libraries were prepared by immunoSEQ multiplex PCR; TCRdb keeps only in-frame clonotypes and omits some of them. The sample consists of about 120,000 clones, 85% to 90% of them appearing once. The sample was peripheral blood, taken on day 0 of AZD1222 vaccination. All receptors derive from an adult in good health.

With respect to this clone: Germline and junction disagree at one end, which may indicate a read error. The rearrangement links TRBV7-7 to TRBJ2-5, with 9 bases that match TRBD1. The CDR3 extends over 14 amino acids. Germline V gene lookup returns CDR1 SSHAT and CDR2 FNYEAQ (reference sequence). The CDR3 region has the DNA TGTGCTAGCAGCAAGGACAGGGGCGGGGAGACCCAGTACTTC. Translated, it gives CASSKDRGGETQYF.

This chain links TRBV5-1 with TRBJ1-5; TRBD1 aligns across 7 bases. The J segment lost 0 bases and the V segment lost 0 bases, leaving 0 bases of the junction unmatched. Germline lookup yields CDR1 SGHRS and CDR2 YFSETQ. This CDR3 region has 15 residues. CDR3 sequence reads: CASSLGTGSNQPQHF. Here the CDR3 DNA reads TGCGCCAGCAGCTTGGGGACAGGTAGCAATCAGCCCCAGCATTTT.

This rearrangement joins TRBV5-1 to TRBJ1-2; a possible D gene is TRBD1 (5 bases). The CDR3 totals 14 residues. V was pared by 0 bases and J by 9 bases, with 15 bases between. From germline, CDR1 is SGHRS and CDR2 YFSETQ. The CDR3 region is CASSLEGTNERYTF. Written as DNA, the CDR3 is TGCGCCAGCAGCTTGGAGGGGACCAACGAGCGCTACACCTTC.

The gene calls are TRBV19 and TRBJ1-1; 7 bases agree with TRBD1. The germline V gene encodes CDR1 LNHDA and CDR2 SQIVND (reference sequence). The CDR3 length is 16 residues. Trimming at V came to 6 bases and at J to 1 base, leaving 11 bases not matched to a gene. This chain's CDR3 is CASSPDRAGTNTEAFF. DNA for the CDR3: TGTGCCAGTAGCCCCGACAGGGCCGGCACGAACACTGAAGCTTTCTTT.

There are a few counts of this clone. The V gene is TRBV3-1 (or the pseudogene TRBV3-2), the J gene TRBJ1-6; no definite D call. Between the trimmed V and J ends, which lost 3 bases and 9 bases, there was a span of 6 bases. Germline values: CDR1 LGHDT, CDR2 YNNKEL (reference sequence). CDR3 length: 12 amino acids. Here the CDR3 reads CASSHSPSPLHF. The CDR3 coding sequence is TGTGCCAGCAGCCACTCTCCTTCACCCCTCCACTTT.